This T cell receptor (beta chain) was sequenced during a study of T cell repertoires in cytomegalovirus infection. Study background: In public TCR beta signatures, there were indications of both CMV infection and matching HLA type.

This clonotype showed up just a few times. Its cognate antigen is unknown. This CDR3 contains 14 residues. The germline V gene has CDR1 MNHEY and CDR2 SMNVEV (reference sequence). The V gene lost 7 bases and the J gene lost 6 bases, with 16 bases spanning the gap. Study results and caveats: In two of eight donors, the top clonotype was HLA-C-restricted CMV-specific. Using cumulative public TCR beta family frequency, the authors identified those who carried CMV together with the relevant HLA.

TCRdb reanalysed the reads using MiXCR and keeps one entry per CDR3 protein. Of approximately 590,000 distinct CDR3 sequences listed, roughly 43% are singletons. Here the sequenced sample was cultured PBMCs, taken from culture after CMV antigen stimulation. This TCR was sampled from a human donor in good health (CMV status not recorded). Some clones in this sample may be carry-over from other donors' samples. The rearrangement joins TRBV27 to TRBJ2-1, with D unclear. The CDR3 DNA follows: TGTGCCAGCATGAAGGTCAGCACCTTCAATGAGCAGTTCTTC. This sequence encodes CASMKVSTFNEQFF.